What follows are 23 T cell receptor beta chains derived from one specimen sequenced in a study of cytomegalovirus exposure and HLA in healthy donors. PCR involved 60 Vbeta and 13 Jbeta primers. The method was immunoSEQ multiplex PCR; TCRdb's version includes in-frame clones alone and lacks a portion of them. This table holds about 230,000 clones, roughly 91% found once. Sequencing used PBMCs. The source of these receptors is a woman in her late teens or twenties in good health and CMV-seronegative.

The rearrangement joins TRBV27 to TRBJ1-1, with 12 bases aligning to TRBD1. The germline V gene encodes CDR1 MNHEY and CDR2 SMNVEV (reference sequence). V lost 2 bases, J lost 1 base, and 5 bases stayed unmatched. The CDR3 has 17 amino acids. CDR3 sequence (DNA): TGTGCCAGCAGTTTACTTCGGGACAGGGGGCCGAACACTGAAGCTTTCTTT. It codes for CASSLLRDRGPNTEAFF.

V and J are TRBV5-5 and TRBJ1-5, with 8 nucleotides matching TRBD1. The CDR3 length is 14 residues. The J segment lost 4 bases and the V segment lost 3 bases, leaving 3 bases of the junction unmatched. The germline gives CDR1 SGHKS, CDR2 YYEKEE (reference sequence). CDR3 nucleotides: TGTGCCAGCAGCTCGGGACAGGCTAATCAGCCCCAGCATTTT. It specifies CASSSGQANQPQHF.

The J gene is TRBJ2-2, the V gene TRBV19; a possible D gene is TRBD2 (5 bases). Trimming removed 0 bases from V and 7 bases from J, with 6 bases in between. This CDR3 spans 13 amino acids. Germline lookup yields CDR1 LNHDA and CDR2 SQIVND (reference sequence). CDR3 residues: CASSIDTSGELFF. DNA of the CDR3: TGTGCCAGTAGTATAGATACTAGCGGGGAGCTGTTTTTT.

The rearrangement uses TRBV7-9 and TRBJ1-2; D possibly corresponds to TRBD1 (5 bases). CDR1 and CDR2 from the germline V gene are SEHNR and FQNEAQ (reference sequence). Trimming removed 3 bases from V and 1 base from J, with 18 bases in between. This CDR3 spans 17 amino acids. Written as DNA, the CDR3 is TGTGCCAGCAGCTTTAGGGTTCAGGGCACCCTTAACTATGGCTACACCTTC. It translates to CASSFRVQGTLNYGYTF.

This rearrangement joins TRBV11-3 to TRBJ2-2; D is unresolved. This CDR3 has 12 amino acids. CDR1 SGHNT and CDR2 YENEEA come from the germline V gene. With 4 bases removed from V and 2 bases from J, the gap between germline ends came to 2 bases. DNA of the CDR3: TGTGCCAGCAGCTCTAACACCGGGGAGCTGTTTTTT. Encoded protein: CASSSNTGELFF.

This sequence joins TRBV2 and TRBJ1-5; a weak D match, TRBD1 (6 bases). The germline CDR1 and CDR2 sequences are SNHLY and FYNNEI. The germline V and J ends were trimmed by 6 bases and 11 bases, with 14 bases remaining between them. The CDR3 is made up of 12 amino acids. The DNA of the CDR3 is TGTGCCAGCAGACGGGACACGACGGCCCAGCATTTT. Encoded protein: CASRRDTTAQHF.

This clone came up many times. The genes are TRBV4-1 and TRBJ1-5; the D is unclear. The germline V and J ends were trimmed by 1 base and 4 bases, with 5 bases remaining between them. This CDR3 comprises 13 residues. Germline CDR1 and CDR2: MGHRA and YSYEKL. The CDR3 nucleotides are TGCGCCAGCAGCCAAGTAGTAAATCAGCCCCAGCATTTT. The encoded protein is CASSQVVNQPQHF.

This chain uses TRBV21-1 with TRBJ2-7; the table's D call, TRBD2, has no DNA check behind it. TRBV21-1 is a recognized pseudogene. CDR3 length: 19 amino acids. The CDR3 DNA follows: TGTGCCAGCAGCAAAGGCCCGCTCTGGGCGGACTCTCCTCTTTACGAGCAGTACTTC. Its translation is CASSKGPLWADSPLYEQYF.

This clone was recorded a few times. This chain connects TRBV7-2 to TRBJ2-5; D perhaps matches TRBD2 (6 bases). Germline-derived CDR1 and CDR2 are SGHTA and FQGNSA. The CDR3 contains 16 residues. With 0 bases removed from V and 5 bases from J, the gap between germline ends came to 16 bases. CDR3 DNA: TGTGCCAGCAGCTTAGCGTGGAGGGGAGGTGAGGAGACCCAGTACTTC. This translates into CASSLAWRGGEETQYF.

V is TRBV5-4 and J is TRBJ2-2; 8 nucleotides align to TRBD2. Germline loops: CDR1 SGHNT, CDR2 YYREEE (reference sequence). CDR3 size: 16 residues. Losses at the gene ends were 4 bases for V and 7 bases for J; bases not matched to a gene: 12. CDR3 sequence (DNA): TGTGCCAGCAGCGTCGGGGGGGGCCAGAATGTCGGGGAGCTGTTTTTT. It is translated as CASSVGGGQNVGELFF.

The chain has TRBV9 and TRBJ1-2; D is uncertain. Germline lookup yields CDR1 SGDLS and CDR2 YYNGEE. This CDR3 spans 15 amino acids. The V end was cut by 3 bases, the J end by 8 bases, with 20 bases between. The CDR3 nucleotides are TGTGCCAGCAGCGCCATAGGTGTGGCAGGAAGAGGCTACACCTTC. Translated: CASSAIGVAGRGYTF.

CDR3 DNA sequence: TGTGCCAGCAGTTACGCGTGGTCTAGCGGGAGTTACGAGCAGTACTTC. This gives the protein CASSYAWSSGSYEQYF. The genes are TRBV6-6 and TRBJ2-7; TRBD2 matches at 10 bases. CDR3 size: 16 residues. V trimming: 2 bases; J trimming: 4 bases; junction bases outside the gene matches: 8. The germline V gene has CDR1 MNHNY and CDR2 SVGAGI (reference sequence).

J is TRBJ2-1 and V is TRBV4-1; tentatively, D is TRBD1 (6 bases). The V gene's germline CDR1 is MGHRA and CDR2 YSYEKL. Between the trimmed V and J ends, which lost 0 bases and 9 bases, there was a span of 18 bases. This CDR3 is 16 amino acids long. CDR3 sequence: CASSQDWTVSPGEQFF. As DNA, the CDR3 is TGCGCCAGCAGCCAAGATTGGACAGTTTCTCCCGGTGAGCAGTTCTTC.

The chain recombines TRBV5-6 with TRBJ2-7; TRBD2 agrees at 14 bases. The germline V gene has CDR1 SGHDT and CDR2 YYEEEE. V lost 2 bases, J lost 12 bases, and 7 bases stayed unmatched. This CDR3 region has 14 residues. The CDR3 nucleotides are TGTGCCAGCAGCTTTGGAGGACTAGCGGGAGGTCTGTACTTC. Amino acids: CASSFGGLAGGLYF.

This CDR3 reads CASSQVYYRGRGANEKLFF. The CDR3 nucleotides are TGCGCCAGCAGCCAAGTTTATTACCGGGGGAGGGGAGCTAATGAAAAACTGTTTTTT. This rearrangement joins TRBV4-3 to TRBJ1-4; maybe TRBD1 (5 bases). V shed 1 base and J shed 3 bases, with 21 bases lying between them. This CDR3 spans 19 amino acids. Germline lookup yields CDR1 LGHNA and CDR2 YSLEER.

The DNA for the CDR3 is TGTGCCAGCAGCCCATCGGCAGGGACAGGGACCTACGAGCAGTACTTC. Translating gives CASSPSAGTGTYEQYF. The gene calls are TRBV7-6 and TRBJ2-7; 9 bases agree with TRBD1. The CDR3 has 16 amino acids. The germline V gene encodes CDR1 SGHVS and CDR2 FNYEAQ. Trimming at V came to 5 bases and at J to 2 bases, leaving 10 bases not matched to a gene.

This clone was seen a single time. The V gene is TRBV7-6, the J gene TRBJ2-1, with a tentative D call TRBD2 (6 bases). This CDR3 region has 16 residues. The V end lost 4 bases, the J end lost 4 bases, and 17 bases lay between the germline ends. Germline loops: CDR1 SGHVS, CDR2 FNYEAQ. The CDR3 here is CASSYVPGVGYNEQFF. CDR3 sequence (DNA): TGTGCCAGCAGCTACGTCCCGGGGGTGGGGTACAATGAGCAGTTCTTC.

This clone was detected once. This chain uses TRBV7-9 with TRBJ2-7, with 10 bases lining up with TRBD2. The CDR3 has 16 amino acids. The V and J ends lost 5 bases and 5 bases, in that order; junction bases with no gene match: 12. Germline loops: CDR1 SEHNR, CDR2 FQNEAQ (reference sequence). For the CDR3, the DNA is TGTGCCAGCAGCCAGCGGATTGGGCTAGCGGGAGACGAGCAGTACTTC. This gives the protein CASSQRIGLAGDEQYF.

This clone was observed once. The J gene is TRBJ1-4, the V gene TRBV18; 10 bases line up with TRBD1. The CDR3 extends over 17 amino acids. The V and J ends lost 6 bases and 2 bases, in that order; junction bases with no gene match: 9. In germline, CDR1 is KGHSH, CDR2 LQKENI. The CDR3 nucleotides are TGTGCCAGCTCGTCCCGGGACAGGGGAATCACTAATGAAAAACTGTTTTTT. This sequence encodes CASSSRDRGITNEKLFF.

The chain couples TRBV6-6 to TRBJ1-6, with 8 bases identical to TRBD1. The CDR3 sequence is 13 residues long. With V trimmed by 8 bases and J by 6 bases, 3 bases remained unmatched. CDR1 is MNHNY and CDR2 is SVGAGI in the germline V gene (reference sequence). CDR3: CASGDRGNSPLHF. The CDR3, as DNA: TGTGCCAGCGGAGACAGGGGTAATTCACCCCTCCACTTT.

This clone came up once. This chain uses TRBV7-9 with TRBJ1-1, with 9 bases aligning to TRBD1. After removal of 6 bases from V and 1 base from J, the junction contained 0 bases not matched to a gene. CDR1 is SEHNR and CDR2 is FQNEAQ in the germline V gene (reference sequence). There are 13 residues in the CDR3. As DNA, the CDR3 is TGTGCCAGCAGGGACAGGGGGAACACTGAAGCTTTCTTT. Its protein is CASRDRGNTEAFF.

In this sample, this clone turned up once. V is TRBV6-6 and J is TRBJ1-1; D is ambiguous. Germline V CDR1 and CDR2: MNHNY, SVGAGI (reference sequence). The CDR3 length is 15 residues. V was clipped by 0 bases and J by 6 bases, with 14 bases between them. CDR3 DNA: TGTGCCAGCAGTTACTCAACGCGGAGTCGGGCTGAAGCTTTCTTT. Its translation is CASSYSTRSRAEAFF.

The V gene is TRBV10-3, the J gene TRBJ2-7; TRBD2 matches at 9 bases. The germline V gene has CDR1 ENHRY and CDR2 SYGVKD. This CDR3 spans 15 amino acids. With 2 bases clipped from V and 3 bases from J, the junction kept 5 bases outside the gene matches. The CDR3 loop is CAISETSSGNYEQYF. The CDR3, as DNA: TGTGCCATCAGTGAGACGTCTAGCGGGAACTACGAGCAGTACTTC.